A selection of T cell receptor beta chains follows, all from one sample in a study of blood T cell repertoires in COVID-19. Measured with immunoSEQ multiplex PCR; TCRdb has only the in-frame clones, and not every one. The table lists roughly 300,000 clones, about four fifths of them singletons. The sequencing input was peripheral blood. These receptors were obtained from a woman between 50 and 59 years old who had recovered from COVID-19. CDR3s include the opening cysteine and the closing phenylalanine or tryptophan. The order of the fields is D gene, clone size, J gene, V gene, CDR3 DNA, CDR3 protein. The D gene is left open where the match is weak. Clone size, where shown, is once, few, many, or a class for clones that have expanded.

d_call: NA
clone_size: NA
j_call: TRBJ2-2
v_call: TRBV19
cdr3_nt: TGTGCCAGTAGTATAATGGGGGCGAGTGACACCGGGGAGCTGTTTTTT
cdr3_aa: CASSIMGASDTGELFF

d_call: NA
clone_size: NA
j_call: TRBJ2-3
v_call: TRBV6-2/TRBV6-3
cdr3_nt: TGTGCCAGCAGTTATGGAGTGGATTCCACAGATACGCAGTATTTT
cdr3_aa: CASSYGVDSTDTQYF

d_call: TRBD1
clone_size: NA
j_call: TRBJ2-7
v_call: TRBV7-2
cdr3_nt: TGTGCCAGCAGCTACGAGTCCAGGGGGCTATCCTACGAGCAGTACTTC
cdr3_aa: CASSYESRGLSYEQYF

d_call: NA
clone_size: NA
j_call: TRBJ2-3
v_call: TRBV3-1/TRBV3-2
cdr3_nt: TGTGCCAGCAGCCAAGGACTCTCTACGCAGTATTTT
cdr3_aa: CASSQGLSTQYF

d_call: TRBD2
clone_size: NA
j_call: TRBJ2-5
v_call: TRBV7-2
cdr3_nt: TGTGCCAGCAGCTTTGGGACTAGCGGGGGTGGAGAGACCCAGTACTTC
cdr3_aa: CASSFGTSGGGETQYF

d_call: TRBD1
clone_size: NA
j_call: TRBJ2-5
v_call: TRBV5-5
cdr3_nt: TGTGCCAGCTCTCCAGGGGGCCTGGAGACCCAGTACTTC
cdr3_aa: CASSPGGLETQYF

d_call: TRBD1
clone_size: NA
j_call: TRBJ2-7
v_call: TRBV11-2
cdr3_nt: TGTGCCAGTTCGGGACAGGGTTACGAGCAGTACTTC
cdr3_aa: CASSGQGYEQYF

d_call: NA
clone_size: NA
j_call: TRBJ1-4
v_call: TRBV28
cdr3_nt: TGTGCCAGCAGTTTACGTTGGGGCAGGGGAAATGAAAAACTGTTTTTT
cdr3_aa: CASSLRWGRGNEKLFF

d_call: NA
clone_size: NA
j_call: TRBJ2-3
v_call: TRBV5-1
cdr3_nt: TGCGCCAGCAGTATGCAGGGCACAGATACGCAGTATTTT
cdr3_aa: CASSMQGTDTQYF

d_call: NA
clone_size: NA
j_call: TRBJ1-2
v_call: TRBV6-4
cdr3_nt: TGTGCCAGCAGTGACTCCCTGGACAGCGATGGCTACACCTTC
cdr3_aa: CASSDSLDSDGYTF

d_call: NA
clone_size: NA
j_call: TRBJ1-5
v_call: TRBV7-2
cdr3_nt: TGTGCCAGCAGCCCCAACAGGGTTGGCAATCAGCCCCAGCATTTT
cdr3_aa: CASSPNRVGNQPQHF

d_call: TRBD1
clone_size: NA
j_call: TRBJ2-5
v_call: TRBV30
cdr3_nt: TGTGCCTGGGAGACAGGGCTGCAAGAGACCCAGTACTTC
cdr3_aa: CAWETGLQETQYF

d_call: NA
clone_size: NA
j_call: TRBJ2-1
v_call: TRBV18
cdr3_nt: TGTGCCAGCTCACCACGTCAGGTACAGGGGTTCTTC
cdr3_aa: CASSPRQVQGFF

d_call: TRBD2
clone_size: NA
j_call: TRBJ2-1
v_call: TRBV7-9
cdr3_nt: TGTGCCAGCAGCCCATCCACTAGCGGGAGAGTACGAACCAATGAGCAGTTCTTC
cdr3_aa: CASSPSTSGRVRTNEQFF

d_call: NA
clone_size: NA
j_call: TRBJ2-7
v_call: TRBV29-1
cdr3_nt: TGCAGCGTTGAGGGCAGGGCCTACGAGCAGTACTTC
cdr3_aa: CSVEGRAYEQYF

d_call: NA
clone_size: NA
j_call: TRBJ1-2
v_call: TRBV28
cdr3_nt: TGTGCCAGCAGTTTAACACGAGGCTACACCTTC
cdr3_aa: CASSLTRGYTF

d_call: TRBD1
clone_size: NA
j_call: TRBJ1-4
v_call: TRBV15
cdr3_nt: TGTGCCACCAGTAGGGACAGGGGGCGAAATGAAAAACTGTTTTTT
cdr3_aa: CATSRDRGRNEKLFF

d_call: NA
clone_size: NA
j_call: TRBJ2-1
v_call: TRBV11-2
cdr3_nt: TGTGCCAGCAGCTTAGGACAGCACAATGAGCAGTTCTTC
cdr3_aa: CASSLGQHNEQFF

d_call: NA
clone_size: once
j_call: TRBJ1-2
v_call: TRBV3-1/TRBV3-2
cdr3_nt: TGTGCCAGCAGCCAAGGGGGGGGCTATGGCTACACCTTC
cdr3_aa: CASSQGGGYGYTF

d_call: NA
clone_size: NA
j_call: TRBJ2-7
v_call: TRBV4-1
cdr3_nt: TGCGCCAGCAGCCAAGAAGAACAGAGTCCCTACGAGCAGTACTTC
cdr3_aa: CASSQEEQSPYEQYF

d_call: NA
clone_size: NA
j_call: TRBJ2-7
v_call: TRBV12-3/TRBV12-4
cdr3_nt: TGTGCCAGCAGTTTAGACGGGGGTTACGAGCAGTACTTC
cdr3_aa: CASSLDGGYEQYF

d_call: NA
clone_size: NA
j_call: TRBJ1-2
v_call: TRBV6-5
cdr3_nt: TGTGCCAGCATAAGCGGGGGGGATGGCTACACCTTC
cdr3_aa: CASISGGDGYTF

d_call: TRBD2
clone_size: NA
j_call: TRBJ2-5
v_call: TRBV3-1/TRBV3-2
cdr3_nt: TGTGCCAGCAGCCTGGGGACTAGCGGGCAAGAGACCCAGTACTTC
cdr3_aa: CASSLGTSGQETQYF

d_call: TRBD2
clone_size: once
j_call: TRBJ2-5
v_call: TRBV13
cdr3_nt: TGTGCCAGCAGCCCTAGCGGGGGCGGTCAAGAGACCCAGTACTTC
cdr3_aa: CASSPSGGGQETQYF

d_call: TRBD2
clone_size: NA
j_call: TRBJ2-1
v_call: TRBV28
cdr3_nt: TGTGCCAGCAGTTCCCCCCCACTAGCGCCATTCGAGTTCTTC
cdr3_aa: CASSSPPLAPFEFF

d_call: TRBD2
clone_size: NA
j_call: TRBJ2-1
v_call: TRBV18
cdr3_nt: TGTGCCAGCTCACCTGCTAGCGGGGGCCACAATGAGCAGTTCTTC
cdr3_aa: CASSPASGGHNEQFF

d_call: TRBD2
clone_size: NA
j_call: TRBJ2-1
v_call: TRBV4-1
cdr3_nt: TGCGCCAGCAGCCAAGCCCACCCGGGACTAGCGGGAACCTACAATGAGCAGTTCTTC
cdr3_aa: CASSQAHPGLAGTYNEQFF

d_call: TRBD2
clone_size: NA
j_call: TRBJ2-5
v_call: TRBV5-1
cdr3_nt: TGCGCCAGCAGCCCGGGACTAGCGGGAGATCCAGAGACCCAGTACTTC
cdr3_aa: CASSPGLAGDPETQYF

d_call: TRBD1
clone_size: many
j_call: TRBJ2-2
v_call: TRBV4-2
cdr3_nt: TGTGCCAGCAGCACCCGGGGACAGGGAACCGGGGAGCTGTTTTTT
cdr3_aa: CASSTRGQGTGELFF

d_call: NA
clone_size: NA
j_call: TRBJ1-2
v_call: TRBV11-2
cdr3_nt: TGTGCCAGCAGCTCCCAGATAAACTATGGCTACACCTTC
cdr3_aa: CASSSQINYGYTF

d_call: TRBD2
clone_size: NA
j_call: TRBJ2-1
v_call: TRBV9
cdr3_nt: TGTGCCAGCAGCGCGGCTAGCGGGAGCTCCTACAATGAGCAGTTCTTC
cdr3_aa: CASSAASGSSYNEQFF

d_call: NA
clone_size: NA
j_call: TRBJ2-7
v_call: TRBV19
cdr3_nt: TGTGCCAGTAATGAGCGTATGAGCTCCTACGAGCAGTACTTC
cdr3_aa: CASNERMSSYEQYF

d_call: TRBD1
clone_size: NA
j_call: TRBJ1-6
v_call: TRBV4-3
cdr3_nt: TGCGCCAGCAGCCGAGGGACAGCCCGGCCGGATTCACCCCTCCACTTT
cdr3_aa: CASSRGTARPDSPLHF

d_call: NA
clone_size: NA
j_call: TRBJ1-2
v_call: TRBV28
cdr3_nt: TGTGCCAGCAGTCGCCCTGTCGCAGGAAACTATGGCTACACCTTC
cdr3_aa: CASSRPVAGNYGYTF

d_call: NA
clone_size: NA
j_call: TRBJ2-7
v_call: TRBV7-6
cdr3_nt: TGTGCCAGCAGCTTCTCTCCCGAGCAGTACTTC
cdr3_aa: CASSFSPEQYF

d_call: NA
clone_size: NA
j_call: TRBJ1-4
v_call: TRBV6-5
cdr3_nt: TGTGCCAGCATGCGTAACAGGCGACGAGTTGAAAAACTGTTTTTT
cdr3_aa: CASMRNRRRVEKLFF

d_call: TRBD2
clone_size: NA
j_call: TRBJ2-1
v_call: TRBV6-2/TRBV6-3
cdr3_nt: TGTGCCAGCAGTTTAGGCCCGGGACTAGCAGGTGAGCAGTTCTTC
cdr3_aa: CASSLGPGLAGEQFF

d_call: TRBD2
clone_size: NA
j_call: TRBJ2-7
v_call: TRBV30
cdr3_nt: TGTGCCTGGAGTACCGCCTTGGGGGGAGGGAGCTCCTACGAGCAGTACTTC
cdr3_aa: CAWSTALGGGSSYEQYF

d_call: NA
clone_size: NA
j_call: TRBJ1-6
v_call: TRBV6-1
cdr3_nt: TGTGCCAGCAGTGAATATACAGGTCAAGGATCACCCCTCCACTTT
cdr3_aa: CASSEYTGQGSPLHF

d_call: TRBD2
clone_size: NA
j_call: TRBJ2-3
v_call: TRBV7-3
cdr3_nt: TGTGCCAGCAGCTTGGCTAGCGGACGCGGGGATACGCAGTATTTT
cdr3_aa: CASSLASGRGDTQYF

d_call: NA
clone_size: NA
j_call: TRBJ1-1
v_call: TRBV20-1
cdr3_nt: TGCAGTGCTAGTCCCCCCAACCCTAGGTCGAACACTGAAGCTTTCTTT
cdr3_aa: CSASPPNPRSNTEAFF

d_call: NA
clone_size: NA
j_call: TRBJ2-7
v_call: TRBV5-8
cdr3_nt: TGTGCCAGCGGGGGCGGTCGGTACTTC
cdr3_aa: CASGGGRYF

d_call: TRBD1
clone_size: few
j_call: TRBJ1-6
v_call: TRBV27
cdr3_nt: TGTGCCAGCAAGGGGGCCCAGGCCTATCAGTCACCCCTCCACTTT
cdr3_aa: CASKGAQAYQSPLHF

d_call: TRBD1
clone_size: NA
j_call: TRBJ2-5
v_call: TRBV5-1
cdr3_nt: TGCGCCAGCAGCGATCCCGGGACAGAAGAGACCCAGTACTTC
cdr3_aa: CASSDPGTEETQYF

d_call: TRBD1
clone_size: once
j_call: TRBJ2-7
v_call: TRBV27
cdr3_nt: TGTGCCAGCGGAAAAACAGGGGTCTACGAGCAGTACTTC
cdr3_aa: CASGKTGVYEQYF

d_call: NA
clone_size: few
j_call: TRBJ1-5
v_call: TRBV25-1
cdr3_nt: TGTGCCAGCAGTGGAACAGGCTTCAATCAGCCCCAGCATTTT
cdr3_aa: CASSGTGFNQPQHF

d_call: NA
clone_size: NA
j_call: TRBJ2-5
v_call: TRBV21-1
cdr3_nt: TGTGCCAGCAGCCCACAGGGACAGCCGGAGACCCAGTACTTC
cdr3_aa: CASSPQGQPETQYF

d_call: NA
clone_size: NA
j_call: TRBJ1-1
v_call: TRBV28
cdr3_nt: TGTGCCAGCACAGGGGCCCGGTACACTGAAGCTTTCTTT
cdr3_aa: CASTGARYTEAFF

d_call: TRBD1
clone_size: NA
j_call: TRBJ2-5
v_call: TRBV5-1
cdr3_nt: TGCGCCAGCAGCCTGACCTCGGGACAGGGGTCTTCCCAGTACTTC
cdr3_aa: CASSLTSGQGSSQYF

d_call: NA
clone_size: few
j_call: TRBJ2-7
v_call: TRBV11-2
cdr3_nt: TGTGCCAGCAGCGCCCAGTACGAGCAGTACTTC
cdr3_aa: CASSAQYEQYF

d_call: NA
clone_size: NA
j_call: TRBJ1-4
v_call: TRBV18
cdr3_nt: TGTGCCAGCTCACCCCCCTTTAATGAAAAACTGTTTTTT
cdr3_aa: CASSPPFNEKLFF

d_call: NA
clone_size: NA
j_call: TRBJ1-1
v_call: TRBV5-1
cdr3_nt: TGCGCCAGCAGCTCGAGTGGCGGAGGGAACACTGAAGCTTTCTTT
cdr3_aa: CASSSSGGGNTEAFF

d_call: NA
clone_size: NA
j_call: TRBJ2-6
v_call: TRBV9
cdr3_nt: TGTGCCAGCAGCGGTTTCAGTCCCGGCGGGCTGACTTTC
cdr3_aa: CASSGFSPGGLTF

d_call: NA
clone_size: NA
j_call: TRBJ2-2
v_call: TRBV7-6
cdr3_nt: TGTGCCAGCAGCTTATCGTCCAGCGCCACCGGGGAGCTGTTTTTT
cdr3_aa: CASSLSSSATGELFF

d_call: NA
clone_size: NA
j_call: TRBJ2-3
v_call: TRBV6-2/TRBV6-3
cdr3_nt: TGTGCCAGCAGTTACAGCGGGAGCACAGATACGCAGTATTTT
cdr3_aa: CASSYSGSTDTQYF